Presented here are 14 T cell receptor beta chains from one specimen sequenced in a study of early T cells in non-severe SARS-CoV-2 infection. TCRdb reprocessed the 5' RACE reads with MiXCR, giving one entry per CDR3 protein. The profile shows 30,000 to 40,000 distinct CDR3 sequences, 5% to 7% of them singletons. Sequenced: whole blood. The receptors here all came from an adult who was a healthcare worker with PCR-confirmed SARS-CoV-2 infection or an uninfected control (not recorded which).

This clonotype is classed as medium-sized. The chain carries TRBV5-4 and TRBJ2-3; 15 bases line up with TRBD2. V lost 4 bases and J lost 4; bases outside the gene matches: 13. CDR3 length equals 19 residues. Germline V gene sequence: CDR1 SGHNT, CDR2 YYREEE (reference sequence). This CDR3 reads CASSQSGRGLAGGSDTQYF. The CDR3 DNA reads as TGTGCCAGCAGCCAAAGTGGACGGGGACTAGCGGGAGGATCAGATACGCAGTATTTT. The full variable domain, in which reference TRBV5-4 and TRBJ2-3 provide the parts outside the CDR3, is ETGVTQSPTHLIKTRGQQVTLRCSSQSGHNTVSWYQQALGQGPQFIFQYYREEENGRGNFPPRFSGLQFPNYSSELNVNALELDDSALYLCASSQSGRGLAGGSDTQYFGPGTRLTVL.

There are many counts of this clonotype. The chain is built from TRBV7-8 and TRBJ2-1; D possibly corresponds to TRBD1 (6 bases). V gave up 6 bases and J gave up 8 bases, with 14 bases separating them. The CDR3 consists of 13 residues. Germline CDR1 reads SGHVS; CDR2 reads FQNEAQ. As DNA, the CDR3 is TGTGCCAGCAGGATACAGGACAGTCATGAGCAGTTCTTC. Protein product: CASRIQDSHEQFF. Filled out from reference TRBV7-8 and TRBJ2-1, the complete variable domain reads GAGVSQSPRYKVAKRGQDVALRCDPISGHVSLFWYQQALGQGPEFLTYFQNEAQLDKSGLPSDRFFAERPEGSVSTLKIQRTQQEDSAVYLCASRIQDSHEQFFGPGTRLTVL.

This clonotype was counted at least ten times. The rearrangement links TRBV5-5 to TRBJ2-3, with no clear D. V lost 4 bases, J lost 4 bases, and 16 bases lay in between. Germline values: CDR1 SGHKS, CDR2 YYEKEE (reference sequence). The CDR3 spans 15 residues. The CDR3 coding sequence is TGTGCCAGCAGCCCGAATGGTCCTGGATCAGATACGCAGTATTTT. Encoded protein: CASSPNGPGSDTQYF.

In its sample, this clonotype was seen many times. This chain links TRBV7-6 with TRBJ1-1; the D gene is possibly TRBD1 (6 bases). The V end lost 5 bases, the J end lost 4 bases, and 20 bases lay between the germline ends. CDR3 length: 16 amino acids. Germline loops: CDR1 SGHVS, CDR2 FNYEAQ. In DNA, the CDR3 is TGTGCCAGCAGCCCGAGTATGGGGGCGCCGATCACTGAAGCTTTCTTT. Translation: CASSPSMGAPITEAFF. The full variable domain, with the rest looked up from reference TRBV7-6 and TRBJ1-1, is GAGVSQSPRYKVTKRGQDVALRCDPISGHVSLYWYRQALGQGPEFLTYFNYEAQQDKSGLPNDRFSAERPEGSISTLTIQRTEQRDSAMYRCASSPSMGAPITEAFFGQGTRLTVV.

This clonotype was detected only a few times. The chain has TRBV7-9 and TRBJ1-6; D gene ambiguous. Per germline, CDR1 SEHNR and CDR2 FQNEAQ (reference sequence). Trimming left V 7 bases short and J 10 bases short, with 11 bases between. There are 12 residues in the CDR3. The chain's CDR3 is CASNRPGSPLHF. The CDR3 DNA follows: TGTGCCAGCAACAGACCGGGGTCACCCCTCCACTTT.

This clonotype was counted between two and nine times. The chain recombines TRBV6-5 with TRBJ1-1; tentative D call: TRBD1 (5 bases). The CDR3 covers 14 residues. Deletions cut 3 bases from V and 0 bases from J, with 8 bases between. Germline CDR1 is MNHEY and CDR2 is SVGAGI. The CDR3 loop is CASSYGHLNTEAFF. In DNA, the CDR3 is TGTGCCAGCAGTTATGGACACCTGAACACTGAAGCTTTCTTT.

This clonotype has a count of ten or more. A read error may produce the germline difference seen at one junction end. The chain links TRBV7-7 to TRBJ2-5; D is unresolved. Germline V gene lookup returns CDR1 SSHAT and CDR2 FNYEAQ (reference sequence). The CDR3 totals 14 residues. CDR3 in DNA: TGTGCTAGCAGCTTAGGACGCCGGATGGAGACCCAGTACTTC. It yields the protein CASSLGRRMETQYF.

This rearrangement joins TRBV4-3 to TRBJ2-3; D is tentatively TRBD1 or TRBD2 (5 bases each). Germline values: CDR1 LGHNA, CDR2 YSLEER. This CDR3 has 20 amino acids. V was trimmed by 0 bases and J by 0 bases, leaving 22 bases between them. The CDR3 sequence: CASSQDSGGVGRTSTDTQYF. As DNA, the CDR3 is TGCGCCAGCAGCCAAGATAGTGGGGGAGTGGGGAGAACTAGCACAGATACGCAGTATTTT.

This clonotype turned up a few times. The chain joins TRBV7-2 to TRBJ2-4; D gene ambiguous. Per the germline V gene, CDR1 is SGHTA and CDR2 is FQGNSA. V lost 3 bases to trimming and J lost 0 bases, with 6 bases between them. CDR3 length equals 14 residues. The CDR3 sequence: CASSLNAAKNIQYF. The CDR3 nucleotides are TGTGCCAGCAGCTTGAACGCAGCCAAAAACATTCAGTACTTC.

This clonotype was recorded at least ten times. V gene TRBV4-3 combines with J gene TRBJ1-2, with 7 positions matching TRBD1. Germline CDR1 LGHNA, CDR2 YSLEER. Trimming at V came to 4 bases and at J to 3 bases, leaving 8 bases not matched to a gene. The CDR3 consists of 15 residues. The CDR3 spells CASSLTGQAYYGYTF. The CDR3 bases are TGCGCCAGCAGCCTCACAGGACAGGCCTACTATGGCTACACCTTC.

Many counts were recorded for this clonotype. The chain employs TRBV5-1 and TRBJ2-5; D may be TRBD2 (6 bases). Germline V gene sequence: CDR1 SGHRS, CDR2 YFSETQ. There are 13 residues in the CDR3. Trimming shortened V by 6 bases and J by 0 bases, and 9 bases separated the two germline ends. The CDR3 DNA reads TGCGCCAGCAATCTAGCGTACCAAGAGACCCAGTACTTC. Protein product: CASNLAYQETQYF.

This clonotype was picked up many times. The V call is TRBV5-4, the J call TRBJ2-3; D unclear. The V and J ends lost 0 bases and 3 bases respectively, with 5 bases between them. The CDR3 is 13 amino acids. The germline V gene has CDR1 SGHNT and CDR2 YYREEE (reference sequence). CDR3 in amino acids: CASSLDPTDTQYF. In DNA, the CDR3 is TGTGCCAGCAGCTTGGATCCAACAGATACGCAGTATTTT.

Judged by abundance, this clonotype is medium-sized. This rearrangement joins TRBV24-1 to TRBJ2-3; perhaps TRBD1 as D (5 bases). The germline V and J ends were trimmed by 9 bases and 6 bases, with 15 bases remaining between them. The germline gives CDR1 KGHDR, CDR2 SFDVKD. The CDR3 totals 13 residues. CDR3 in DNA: TGTGCCACCGAAGGCACAGGTAAGGATACGCAGTATTTT. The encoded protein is CATEGTGKDTQYF.

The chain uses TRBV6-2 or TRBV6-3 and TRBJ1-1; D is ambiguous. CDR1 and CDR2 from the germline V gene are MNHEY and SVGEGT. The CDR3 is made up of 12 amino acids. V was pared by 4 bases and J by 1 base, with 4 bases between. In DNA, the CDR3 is TGTGCCAGCAGTTTAAAGAACACTGAAGCTTTCTTT. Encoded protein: CASSLKNTEAFF.